This is a list of T cell receptor beta chains from one sample in a study of T-cell reconstitution after alpha-beta-depleted transplantation in children. TCRdb recomputed calls from the PCR reads with MiXCR, one row per CDR3 protein. This sample has 530,000 or so distinct CDR3 sequences, with roughly a quarter found just once. The sequencing here drew on PBMCs, taken before TCRalphabeta/CD19-depleted stem cell transplant. These receptors were collected from a boy under three years old with Wiskott-Aldrich syndrome, due to receive a stem cell transplant. The CDR3 runs from the conserved cysteine through the conserved F or W. Each record gives: J gene, clone size, D gene, V gene, CDR3 DNA, CDR3 protein. D genes are given only for firm matches. The size field is filled for only some rows; it gives once, few, many or a size class.

TRBJ2-3 | NA | NA | TRBV7-9 | TGTGCCAGCAGCAAGACGAGCACAGATACGCAGTATTTT | CASSKTSTDTQYF
TRBJ2-1 | few | TRBD2 | TRBV20-1 | TGCAGTGCTCCTCTACTAGCGGGAGTGGGGAATGAGCAGTTCTTC | CSAPLLAGVGNEQFF
TRBJ2-5 | NA | TRBD2 | TRBV7-9 | TGTGCCGGCAGCTTACGTCCAGCGGGAGGGCGGGAGACCCAGTACTTC | CAGSLRPAGGRETQYF
TRBJ2-1 | few | NA | TRBV24-1 | TGTGCCACCAGTGATCAAATAAGCTCCTACAATGAGCAGTTCTTC | CATSDQISSYNEQFF
TRBJ2-3 | few | TRBD2 | TRBV29-1 | TGCAGCGTTGAGCGACTAGCGGGAGGAGCAGATACGCAGTATTTT | CSVERLAGGADTQYF
TRBJ1-2 | few | NA | TRBV9 | TGTGCCAGCAGCGTGAACAGGGCAAACTATGGCTACACCTTC | CASSVNRANYGYTF
TRBJ1-3 | few | NA | TRBV20-1 | TGCAGTGCTAGAGCCCTCGCTTCCTCTGGAAACACCATATATTTT | CSARALASSGNTIYF
TRBJ2-2 | few | NA | TRBV25-1 | TGTGCCAGCAGCTTTGCTGGAGAAGGGGAGCTGTTTTTT | CASSFAGEGELFF
TRBJ2-2 | few | TRBD2 | TRBV4-2 | TGTGCCAGCAGCCGTACTAGCGGGACCGCCGCGAACACCGGGGAGCTGTTTTTT | CASSRTSGTAANTGELFF
TRBJ2-7 | few | NA | TRBV12-3/TRBV12-4 | TGTGCCAGCAGTTTATGCTGCTTCTCCTACGAGCAGTACTTC | CASSLCCFSYEQYF
TRBJ2-1 | NA | TRBD1 | TRBV19 | TGTGCCAGTAGTAGGTTTGGGACAGGGAGCTCCTACAATGAGCAGTTCTTC | CASSRFGTGSSYNEQFF
TRBJ1-4 | few | NA | TRBV3-1 | TGTGCCAGCAGCCTCCTCGGGGGGGCGAGGGAAAAACTGTTTTTT | CASSLLGGAREKLFF
TRBJ1-3 | NA | NA | TRBV20-1 | TGCAGTGCTAAACGGACTTCTGGAAACACCATATATTTT | CSAKRTSGNTIYF
TRBJ2-1 | few | TRBD2 | TRBV5-6 | TGTGCCAGCAGCTTGGCCAGGGCGGGAGGGCCCTCCTACAATGAGCAGTTCTTC | CASSLARAGGPSYNEQFF
TRBJ2-1 | NA | TRBD1 | TRBV20-1 | TGCTGTGCTAGAGATTTGAACAGGGGGAAGTACAATGAGCAGTTCTTC | CCARDLNRGKYNEQFF
TRBJ2-5 | NA | TRBD2 | TRBV10-3 | TGTGCCATCAGTGACCAGCGGGAGGCCCCCCAGTACTTC | CAISDQREAPQYF
TRBJ1-2 | NA | TRBD1 | TRBV7-9 | TGTGCCAGCAGCTCATTGGACAGGATTGGCGGCTACACCTTC | CASSSLDRIGGYTF
TRBJ1-1 | NA | NA | TRBV20-1 | TGCAGTGCTAGGAGGGCTTTCTTT | CSARRAFF
TRBJ1-3 | NA | NA | TRBV7-9 | TGTGCCAGCAGCCCGACCGGGGGTGTGGCAAACACCATATATTTT | CASSPTGGVANTIYF
TRBJ2-3 | NA | NA | TRBV29-1 | TGCAGCGTTTCGGGCAGGGGTATGAACTACCCCACAGATACGCAGTATTTT | CSVSGRGMNYPTDTQYF
TRBJ2-2 | NA | NA | TRBV5-1 | TGCGCCAGCAGCATACAACCGGGCTCGAACACCGGGGAGCTGTTTTTT | CASSIQPGSNTGELFF
TRBJ2-7 | NA | NA | TRBV12-3/TRBV12-4 | TGTGCCAGCAGTTTCGAGTACCAGTTCAGCTCCTACGAGCAGTACTTC | CASSFEYQFSSYEQYF
TRBJ2-7 | NA | TRBD2 | TRBV27 | TGTGCCAGCAGCCTTAGGACTAGCGGGGGCCCCTACGAGCAGTACTTC | CASSLRTSGGPYEQYF
TRBJ1-6 | NA | NA | TRBV11-2 | TGTGCCAGCAGCTTAGCTCGTAGCTCCTATAATTCACCCCTCCACTTT | CASSLARSSYNSPLHF
TRBJ2-5 | NA | NA | TRBV5-6 | TGTGCCAGCAGCGTGGACGCGAGAGAAGAGACCCAGTACTTC | CASSVDAREETQYF
TRBJ2-5 | few | NA | TRBV6-2/TRBV6-3 | TGTGCCAGCAGTCAAGCCCCGGAGACCCAGTACTTC | CASSQAPETQYF
TRBJ2-5 | NA | TRBD2 | TRBV20-1 | TGCAGTGCTGATAAGCGGCGGGAGGGAAGAGAGACCCAGTACTTC | CSADKRREGRETQYF
TRBJ2-1 | many | NA | TRBV7-2 | TGTGCCAGCAGCTTAGCTCCATGGGGTAGCGGAGACAATGAGCAGTTCTTC | CASSLAPWGSGDNEQFF
TRBJ2-3 | NA | TRBD2 | TRBV5-1 | TGCGCCAGTCAACTAGCGGGAGAGTCAGATACGCAGTATTTT | CASQLAGESDTQYF
TRBJ2-7 | NA | NA | TRBV7-9 | TGTGCCAGCAGCTTAGGAGTCGGACGAACTTACGAGCAGTACTTC | CASSLGVGRTYEQYF
TRBJ2-1 | many | NA | TRBV3-1 | TGTGCCAGCAGCCAAGTGGATGAGCAGTTCTTC | CASSQVDEQFF
TRBJ2-7 | once | TRBD1 | TRBV20-1 | TGCAGTGCTAGAGACCTGCAGGGGGAATCCTACGAGCAGTACTTC | CSARDLQGESYEQYF
TRBJ2-1 | NA | NA | TRBV9 | TGTGCCAGCAGCGCTTACTCCTACAATGAGCAGTTCTTC | CASSAYSYNEQFF
TRBJ2-1 | NA | NA | TRBV7-9 | TGTGCCAGCAGGTATGACTGGAGTGGAAATGAGCAGTTCTTC | CASRYDWSGNEQFF
TRBJ2-1 | few | NA | TRBV27 | TGTGCCAGCAAGTATGGGACTTCCTACAATGAGCAGTTCTTC | CASKYGTSYNEQFF
TRBJ2-7 | once | NA | TRBV5-1 | TGCGCCAGCAGCGTCGTCGGGGACCGAGGGTACGAGCAGTACTTC | CASSVVGDRGYEQYF
TRBJ2-7 | few | NA | TRBV5-1 | TGCGCCAGCAGCTTGTTTGCAGGAACCCTAACCGAGCAGTACTTC | CASSLFAGTLTEQYF
TRBJ2-1 | NA | NA | TRBV5-1 | TGCGCCAGCAGCTTGGATGTGGGAGTGATTGAGCAGTTCTTC | CASSLDVGVIEQFF
TRBJ2-2 | NA | NA | TRBV5-1 | TGCGCCAGCAGCTTAGCCGGAACAGTTGCTCCCGGGGAGCTGTTTTTT | CASSLAGTVAPGELFF
TRBJ2-2 | NA | TRBD2 | TRBV2 | TGTGCCAGCAGTCAGAAGCCCGGGACTAGCGGGAGTATTCCTCTCGTGGCCGGGGAGCTGTTTTTT | CASSQKPGTSGSIPLVAGELFF
TRBJ2-5 | NA | TRBD1 | TRBV24-1 | TGTGCCACCAGTGACCAAGGACAGGACAGGGGAGAGACCCAGTACTTC | CATSDQGQDRGETQYF
TRBJ2-7 | NA | NA | TRBV15 | TGTGCCACCAGCAACAACTACGAGCAGTACTTC | CATSNNYEQYF
TRBJ2-7 | NA | NA | TRBV20-1 | TGCAGTGCTAATCCCGGACACCTCATTGAGCAGTACTTC | CSANPGHLIEQYF
TRBJ2-1 | few | TRBD2 | TRBV6-2/TRBV6-3 | TGTGCCAGCAGTTCGGGACTAGTGGAAGGAGAGCAGTTCTTC | CASSSGLVEGEQFF
TRBJ1-5 | NA | TRBD1 | TRBV29-1 | TGCAGCGTTGCCGAGGGGGCAACTAATCAGCCCCAGCATTTT | CSVAEGATNQPQHF
TRBJ2-7 | NA | TRBD2 | TRBV7-6 | TGTGCCAGCAGCTCCACTAGCGGGAGGACCTACGAGCAGTACTTC | CASSSTSGRTYEQYF
TRBJ1-1 | NA | NA | TRBV20-1 | TGCAGTGCTTCTCCCGACACCTACACTGAAGCTTTCTTT | CSASPDTYTEAFF
TRBJ1-1 | NA | NA | TRBV28 | TGTGCCAGCAGTAAGAGACAGACGAACACTGAAGCTTTCTTT | CASSKRQTNTEAFF
TRBJ1-1 | few | NA | TRBV5-1 | TGCGCCAGCAGCTCCCGGACGGAGAACACTGAAGCTTTCTTT | CASSSRTENTEAFF
TRBJ1-6 | few | TRBD1 | TRBV5-1 | TGCGCCAGCAGCCCGGGACAGGGATTGAATTCACCCCTCCACTTT | CASSPGQGLNSPLHF
TRBJ2-7 | NA | NA | TRBV28 | TGTGCCAGCAGTAAGGCCGTCTACGAGCAGTACTTC | CASSKAVYEQYF
TRBJ2-2 | NA | TRBD2 | TRBV14 | TGTGCCAGCAGCCAGACTAGCGGAGCGAACACCGGGGAGCTGTTTTTT | CASSQTSGANTGELFF
TRBJ2-3 | NA | TRBD1 | TRBV5-1 | TGCGCCAGCAGCACGGGACAGGGGGCTGTCAATACGCAGTATTTT | CASSTGQGAVNTQYF